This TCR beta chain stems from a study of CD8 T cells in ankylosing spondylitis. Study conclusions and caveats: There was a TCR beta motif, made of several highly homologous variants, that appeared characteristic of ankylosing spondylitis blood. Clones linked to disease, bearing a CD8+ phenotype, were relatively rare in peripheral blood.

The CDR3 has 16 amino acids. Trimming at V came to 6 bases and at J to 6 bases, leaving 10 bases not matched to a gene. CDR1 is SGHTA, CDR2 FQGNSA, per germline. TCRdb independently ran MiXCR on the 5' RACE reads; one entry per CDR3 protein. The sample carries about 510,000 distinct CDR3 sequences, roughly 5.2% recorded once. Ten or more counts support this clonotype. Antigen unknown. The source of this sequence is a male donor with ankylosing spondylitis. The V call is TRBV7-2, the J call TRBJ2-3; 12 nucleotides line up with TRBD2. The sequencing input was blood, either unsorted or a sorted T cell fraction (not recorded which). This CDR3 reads CASSPRRLAGADTQYF. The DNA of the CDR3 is TGTGCCAGCAGTCCCCGACGACTAGCGGGAGCCGATACGCAGTATTTT.